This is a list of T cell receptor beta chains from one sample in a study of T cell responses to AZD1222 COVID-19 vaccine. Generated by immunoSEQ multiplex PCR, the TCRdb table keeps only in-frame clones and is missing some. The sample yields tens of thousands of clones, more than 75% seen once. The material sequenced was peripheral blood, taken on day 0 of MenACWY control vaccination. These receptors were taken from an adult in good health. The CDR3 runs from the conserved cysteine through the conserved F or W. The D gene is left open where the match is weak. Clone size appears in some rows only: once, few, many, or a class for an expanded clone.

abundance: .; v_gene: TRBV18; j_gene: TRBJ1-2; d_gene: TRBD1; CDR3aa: CASSPSGQDPLGYGYTF; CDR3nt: TGTGCCAGCTCACCCTCGGGACAGGATCCTTTGGGCTATGGCTACACCTTC
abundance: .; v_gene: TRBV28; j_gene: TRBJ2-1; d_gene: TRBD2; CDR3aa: CASSTSAGGSYNEQFF; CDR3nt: TGTGCCAGCAGTACTTCAGCGGGAGGCTCCTACAATGAGCAGTTCTTC
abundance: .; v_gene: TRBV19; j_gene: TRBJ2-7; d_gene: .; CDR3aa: CASSIGAGATYEQYF; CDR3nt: TGTGCCAGTAGCATCGGGGCCGGCGCCACCTACGAGCAGTACTTC
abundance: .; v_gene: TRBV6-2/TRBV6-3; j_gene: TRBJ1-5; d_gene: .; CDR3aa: CASSPGPLNQPQHF; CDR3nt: TGTGCCAGCAGCCCCGGACCTCTCAATCAGCCCCAGCATTTT
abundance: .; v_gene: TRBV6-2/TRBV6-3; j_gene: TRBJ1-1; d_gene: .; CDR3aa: CASSYPPYTEAFF; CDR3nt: TGTGCCAGCAGTTATCCTCCGTACACTGAAGCTTTCTTT
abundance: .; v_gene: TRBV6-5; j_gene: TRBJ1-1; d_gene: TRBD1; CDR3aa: CASSLGQATTEAFF; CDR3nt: TGTGCCAGCAGTTTAGGACAGGCGACCACTGAAGCTTTCTTT
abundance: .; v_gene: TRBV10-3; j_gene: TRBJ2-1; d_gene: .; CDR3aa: CAIRLGGDNEQFF; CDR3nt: TGTGCCATCAGGTTGGGGGGAGACAATGAGCAGTTCTTC
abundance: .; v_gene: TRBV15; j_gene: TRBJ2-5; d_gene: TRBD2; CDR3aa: CATSFSGRETQYF; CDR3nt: TGTGCCACCAGCTTTAGCGGGAGAGAGACCCAGTACTTC
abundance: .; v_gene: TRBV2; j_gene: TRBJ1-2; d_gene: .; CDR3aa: CASRTGSYGYTF; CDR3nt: TGTGCCAGCAGGACAGGATCCTATGGCTACACCTTC
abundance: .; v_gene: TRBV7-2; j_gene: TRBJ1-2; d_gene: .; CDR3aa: CASSRDTANYGYTF; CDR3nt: TGTGCCAGCAGCCGGGACACAGCTAACTATGGCTACACCTTC
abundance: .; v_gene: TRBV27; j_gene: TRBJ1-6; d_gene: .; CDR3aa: CASSLQSSYGTPLHF; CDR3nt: TGTGCCAGCAGTTTACAGAGCTCCTATGGGACACCCCTCCACTTT
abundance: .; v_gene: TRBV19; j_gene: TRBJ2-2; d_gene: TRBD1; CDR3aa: CASSVGQGSIGGELFF; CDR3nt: TGTGCCAGTAGTGTCGGACAGGGAAGTATAGGCGGGGAGCTGTTTTTT
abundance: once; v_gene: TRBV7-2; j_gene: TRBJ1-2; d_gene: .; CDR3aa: CASSPPGDHYGYTF; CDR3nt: TGTGCCAGCAGCCCCCCAGGGGACCACTATGGCTACACCTTC
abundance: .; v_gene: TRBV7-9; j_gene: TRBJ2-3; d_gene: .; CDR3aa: CASSLARTHPTDTQYF; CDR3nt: TGTGCCAGCAGCTTAGCAAGGACTCACCCCACAGATACGCAGTATTTT
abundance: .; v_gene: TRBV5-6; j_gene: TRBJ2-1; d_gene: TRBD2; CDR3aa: CASSLRLAGGREQFF; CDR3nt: TGTGCCAGCAGCTTACGGCTAGCGGGGGGGCGTGAGCAGTTCTTC
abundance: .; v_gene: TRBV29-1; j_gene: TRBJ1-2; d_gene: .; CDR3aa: CSVEQPNYGYTF; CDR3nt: TGCAGCGTTGAACAGCCTAACTATGGCTACACCTTC
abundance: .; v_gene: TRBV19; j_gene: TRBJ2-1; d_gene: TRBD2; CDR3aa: CASSELAGGPPFF; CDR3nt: TGTGCCAGTAGTGAACTAGCGGGAGGGCCGCCGTTCTTC
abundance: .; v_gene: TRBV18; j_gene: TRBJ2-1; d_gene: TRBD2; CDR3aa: CASSLGLAVYNEQFF; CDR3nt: TGTGCCAGCTCATTGGGACTAGCAGTTTACAATGAGCAGTTCTTC
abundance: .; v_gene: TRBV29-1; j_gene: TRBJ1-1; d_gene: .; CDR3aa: CSVPTGNTEAFF; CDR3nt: TGCAGCGTTCCAACGGGGAACACTGAAGCTTTCTTT
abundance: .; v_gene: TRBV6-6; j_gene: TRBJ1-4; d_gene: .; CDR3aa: CASSYEGANEKLFF; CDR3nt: TGTGCCAGCAGTTACGAGGGGGCTAATGAAAAACTGTTTTTT
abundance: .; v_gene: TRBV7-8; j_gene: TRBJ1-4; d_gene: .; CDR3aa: CASSSWGEKLFF; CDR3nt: TGTGCCAGCAGCTCGTGGGGTGAAAAACTGTTTTTT
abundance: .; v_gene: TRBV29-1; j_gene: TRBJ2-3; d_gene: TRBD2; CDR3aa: CSVGGLAASTDTQYF; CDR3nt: TGCAGCGTTGGGGGACTAGCGGCTAGCACAGATACGCAGTATTTT
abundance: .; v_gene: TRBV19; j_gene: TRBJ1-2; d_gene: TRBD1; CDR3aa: CASSTRDSYGYTF; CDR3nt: TGTGCCAGTAGTACCCGGGACAGCTATGGCTACACCTTC
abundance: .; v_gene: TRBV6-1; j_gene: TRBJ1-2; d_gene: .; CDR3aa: CASSEWPYGYTF; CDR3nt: TGTGCCAGCAGTGAATGGCCCTATGGCTACACCTTC
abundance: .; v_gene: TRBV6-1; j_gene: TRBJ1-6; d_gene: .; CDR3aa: CASSDISGIGSPLHF; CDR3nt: TGTGCCAGCAGTGATATAAGTGGTATTGGTTCACCCCTCCACTTT
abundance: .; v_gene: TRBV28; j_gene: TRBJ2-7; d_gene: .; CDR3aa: CASSLNTPNEQYF; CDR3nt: TGTGCCAGCAGTTTGAACACTCCTAACGAGCAGTACTTC
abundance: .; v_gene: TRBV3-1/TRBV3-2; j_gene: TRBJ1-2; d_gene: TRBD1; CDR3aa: CASSQNRGGYGYTF; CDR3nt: TGTGCCAGCAGCCAGAACAGGGGCGGCTATGGCTACACCTTC
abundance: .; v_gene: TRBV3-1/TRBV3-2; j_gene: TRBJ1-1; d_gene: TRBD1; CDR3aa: CASSARDSPTTEAFF; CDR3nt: TGTGCCAGCAGCGCCCGGGACAGTCCAACCACTGAAGCTTTCTTT
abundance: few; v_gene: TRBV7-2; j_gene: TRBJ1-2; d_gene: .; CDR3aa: CASSLAGERSYGYTF; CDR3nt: TGTGCCAGCAGCTTAGCAGGGGAAAGGAGCTATGGCTACACCTTC
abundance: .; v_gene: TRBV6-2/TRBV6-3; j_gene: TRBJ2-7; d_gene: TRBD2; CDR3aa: CASSRTLAGVLAANYEQYF; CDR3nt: TGTGCCAGCAGCCGCACCCTAGCGGGAGTCTTGGCTGCCAACTACGAGCAGTACTTC
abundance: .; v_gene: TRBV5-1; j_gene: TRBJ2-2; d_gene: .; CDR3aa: CASSLLMSSTGELFF; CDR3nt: TGCGCCAGCAGCTTGTTGATGTCCTCCACCGGGGAGCTGTTTTTT
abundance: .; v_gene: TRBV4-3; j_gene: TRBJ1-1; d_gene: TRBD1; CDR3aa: CASSPGQGGPEAFF; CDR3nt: TGCGCCAGCAGCCCGGGACAGGGTGGGCCTGAAGCTTTCTTT
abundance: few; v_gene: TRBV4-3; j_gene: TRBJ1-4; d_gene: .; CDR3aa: CASSQQGTENEKLFF; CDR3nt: TGCGCCAGCAGCCAACAGGGGACGGAAAATGAAAAACTGTTTTTT
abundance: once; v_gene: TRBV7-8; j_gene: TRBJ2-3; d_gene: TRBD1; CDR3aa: CASSLSHAGGSSTDTQYF; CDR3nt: TGTGCCAGCAGCTTATCCCACGCAGGGGGATCTAGCACAGATACGCAGTATTTT
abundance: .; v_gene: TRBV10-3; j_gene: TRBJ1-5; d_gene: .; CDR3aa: CAISENSNQPQHF; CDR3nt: TGTGCCATCAGTGAAAATAGCAATCAGCCCCAGCATTTT
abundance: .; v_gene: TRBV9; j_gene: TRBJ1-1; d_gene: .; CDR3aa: CASSVGTNTEAFF; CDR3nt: TGTGCCAGCAGCGTGGGGACCAACACTGAAGCTTTCTTT
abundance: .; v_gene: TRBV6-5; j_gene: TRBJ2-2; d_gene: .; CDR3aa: CASRPNTGELFF; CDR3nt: TGTGCCAGCAGGCCGAACACCGGGGAGCTGTTTTTT
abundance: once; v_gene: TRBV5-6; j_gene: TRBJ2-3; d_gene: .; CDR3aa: CASSLVSSDTQYF; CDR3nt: TGTGCCAGCAGCTTGGTTAGTTCAGATACGCAGTATTTT
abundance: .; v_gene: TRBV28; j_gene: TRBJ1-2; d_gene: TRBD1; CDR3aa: CASSPGTEINYGYTF; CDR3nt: TGTGCCAGCAGTCCCGGGACAGAAATTAACTATGGCTACACCTTC
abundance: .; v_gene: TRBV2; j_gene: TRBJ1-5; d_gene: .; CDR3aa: CASSLAPGGNQPQHF; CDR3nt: TGTGCCAGCAGTCTCGCCCCGGGCGGGAATCAGCCCCAGCATTTT
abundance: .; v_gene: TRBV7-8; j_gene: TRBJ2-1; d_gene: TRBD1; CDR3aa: CASKGAETLLNNEQFF; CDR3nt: TGTGCCAGCAAGGGGGCGGAGACTCTACTTAACAATGAGCAGTTCTTC
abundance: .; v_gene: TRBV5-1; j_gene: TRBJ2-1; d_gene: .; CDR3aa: CASSLLSEQFF; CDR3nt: TGCGCCAGCAGCTTGTTAAGTGAGCAGTTCTTC
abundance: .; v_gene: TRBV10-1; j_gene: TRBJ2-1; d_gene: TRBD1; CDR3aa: CASSDGTGTYNEQFF; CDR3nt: TGCGCCAGCAGTGACGGGACAGGGACCTACAATGAGCAGTTCTTC
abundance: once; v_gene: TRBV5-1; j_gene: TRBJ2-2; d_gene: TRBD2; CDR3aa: CASRQTSGTGELFF; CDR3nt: TGCGCCAGCAGACAGACTAGCGGGACCGGGGAGCTGTTTTTT
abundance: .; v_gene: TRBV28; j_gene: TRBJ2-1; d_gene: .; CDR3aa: CASSISRNEQFF; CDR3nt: TGTGCCAGCAGTATTTCCCGGAATGAGCAGTTCTTC
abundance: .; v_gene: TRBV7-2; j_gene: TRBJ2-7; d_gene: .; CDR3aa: CASSLNGQPIDHEQYF; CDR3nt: TGTGCCAGCAGCTTAAACGGACAGCCAATAGACCACGAGCAGTACTTC
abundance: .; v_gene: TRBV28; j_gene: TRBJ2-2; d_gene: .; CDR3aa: CASQGPGLNTGELFF; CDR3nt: TGTGCCAGCCAGGGTCCGGGCCTGAACACCGGGGAGCTGTTTTTT
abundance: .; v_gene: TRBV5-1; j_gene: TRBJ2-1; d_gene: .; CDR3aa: CASSWTSSGANEQFF; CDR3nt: TGCGCCAGCAGCTGGACTTCGTCGGGGGCGAATGAGCAGTTCTTC
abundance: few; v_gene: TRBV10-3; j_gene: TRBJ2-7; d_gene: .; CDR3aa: CAISESEGAGAGAYEQYF; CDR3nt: TGTGCCATCAGTGAGTCGGAGGGGGCCGGTGCTGGGGCCTACGAGCAGTACTTC
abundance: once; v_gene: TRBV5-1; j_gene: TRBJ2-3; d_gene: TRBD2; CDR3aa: CASSLDAGGGGTDTQYF; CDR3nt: TGCGCCAGCAGCTTGGATGCGGGAGGCGGTGGCACAGATACGCAGTATTTT
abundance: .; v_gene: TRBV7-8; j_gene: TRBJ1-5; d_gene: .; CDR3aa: CASSPDPSGTTAQHF; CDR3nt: TGTGCCAGCAGCCCCGACCCTTCAGGGACTACGGCCCAGCATTTT
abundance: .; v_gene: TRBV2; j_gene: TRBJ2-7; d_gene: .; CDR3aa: CASGALGRSYEQYF; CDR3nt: TGTGCCAGCGGCGCATTGGGGAGATCCTACGAGCAGTACTTC
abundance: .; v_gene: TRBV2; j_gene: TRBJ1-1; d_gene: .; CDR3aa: CASSGLLTGRTEAFF; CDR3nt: TGTGCCAGCAGTGGGCTTCTTACTGGGAGGACTGAAGCTTTCTTT
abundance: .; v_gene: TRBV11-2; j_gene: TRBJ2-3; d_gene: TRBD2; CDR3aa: CASGGLAGGTDTQYF; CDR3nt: TGTGCCAGCGGTGGGCTAGCGGGAGGAACAGATACGCAGTATTTT
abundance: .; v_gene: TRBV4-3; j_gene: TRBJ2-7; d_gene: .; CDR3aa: CASSQDLGAGREQYF; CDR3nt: TGCGCCAGCAGCCAAGATCTCGGGGCAGGAAGGGAGCAGTACTTC